Shown below are 26 T cell receptor beta chains from a single sample sequenced in a study of cytomegalovirus exposure and HLA in healthy donors. Amplification used 60 Vbeta primers and 13 Jbeta primers. TCRdb's copy holds only in-frame clones and misses some; the assay was immunoSEQ multiplex PCR. The sample contains 120,000 or so clones, over 65% of which appear only once. The sample consisted of PBMCs. These receptors all come from a man younger than 35 in good health and CMV-seronegative.

The CDR3 spells CASGTAGPFGYEQYF. In DNA, the CDR3 is TGTGCCAGCGGGACAGCGGGCCCCTTTGGGTACGAGCAGTACTTC. This chain connects TRBV2 to TRBJ2-7; D is perhaps TRBD1 (7 bases). Germline loops: CDR1 SNHLY, CDR2 FYNNEI. The CDR3 sequence is 15 residues long. Trimming shortened V by 8 bases and J by 4 bases, and 21 bases separated the two germline ends.

V usage is TRBV6-5 and J usage is TRBJ2-2, with D unclear. The germline gives CDR1 MNHEY, CDR2 SVGAGI. Trimming left V 10 bases short and J 1 base short, with 10 bases between. This CDR3 comprises 13 residues. DNA for the CDR3: TGTGCCACTTGGCGAGGGAACACCGGGGAGCTGTTTTTT. This codes for CATWRGNTGELFF.

This sequence joins TRBV16 and TRBJ1-1, with 8 bases aligning to TRBD1. Losses at the gene ends were 2 bases for V and 1 base for J; bases not matched to a gene: 0. Germline CDR1 is KGHSY and CDR2 is FQNENV. The CDR3 spans 14 residues. The CDR3, as DNA: TGTGCCAGCAGCCAAGACAGGGGGAACACTGAAGCTTTCTTT. Amino acids: CASSQDRGNTEAFF.

V is TRBV25-1 and J is TRBJ2-3, with 7 bases aligning to TRBD1. The CDR3 is made up of 15 amino acids. In germline, CDR1 is MGHDK, CDR2 SYGVNS. Trimming removed 1 base from V and 5 bases from J; junction bases left unmatched: 6. As DNA, the CDR3 is TGTGCCAGCAGTGAATCTTCAGGGGGTAGAGATACGCAGTATTTT. This sequence encodes CASSESSGGRDTQYF.

The J gene is TRBJ1-1, the V gene TRBV6-5, with 9 bases lining up with TRBD1. V gave up 6 bases and J gave up 4 bases; unmatched junction bases: 9. CDR1 and CDR2 (germline): MNHEY, SVGAGI. This CDR3 is built from 15 residues. CDR3 amino acids: CASRGPTGGATEAFF. In nucleotides, the CDR3 is TGTGCCAGCAGGGGACCGACAGGGGGGGCCACTGAAGCTTTCTTT.

V and J are TRBV27 and TRBJ2-7; 9 bases agree with TRBD2. The V gene end was trimmed by 4 bases and the J gene end by 0 bases; junction bases not matched to a gene: 16. Germline-derived CDR1 and CDR2 are MNHEY and SMNVEV (reference sequence). CDR3 size: 19 residues. This CDR3 is CASSSTFLVAGESSYEQYF. The CDR3 nucleotides are TGTGCCAGCAGTTCTACTTTTCTGGTAGCGGGGGAAAGCTCCTACGAGCAGTACTTC.

V usage is TRBV6-4 and J usage is TRBJ1-2; TRBD1 is a possible D gene (5 bases). Germline CDR1 is MRHNA and CDR2 is SNTAGT. V lost 2 bases and J 6 bases, leaving 13 bases between the germline ends. There are 14 residues in the CDR3. The CDR3 sequence is CASSDGGRTNGYTF. CDR3 sequence (DNA): TGTGCCAGCAGTGACGGCGGCAGGACAAATGGCTACACCTTC.

This clone has at least ten counts. The chain recombines TRBV6-1 with TRBJ2-6, with a weak D call TRBD2 (5 bases). Looked up from germline, CDR1 is MNHNS and CDR2 is SASEGT. V lost 4 bases to trimming and J lost 0 bases, with 13 bases between them. The CDR3 totals 17 residues. CDR3 DNA sequence: TGTGCCAGCAGTGCCCCTGGGAGCCTCTCTGGGGCCAACGTCCTGACTTTC. Its translation: CASSAPGSLSGANVLTF.

V usage is TRBV11-2 and J usage is TRBJ2-7; possibly TRBD1 for D (6 bases). Germline loops: CDR1 SGHAT, CDR2 FQNNGV. CDR3 length equals 14 residues. V gave up 5 bases and J gave up 5 bases, with 16 bases separating them. CDR3 residues: CASSLYRVTNEQYF. The CDR3 DNA reads as TGTGCCAGCAGCCTCTACAGGGTTACGAACGAGCAGTACTTC.

V gene TRBV5-3 combines with J gene TRBJ2-3; TRBD1 aligns across 10 bases. TRBV5-3 counts as an open reading frame of uncertain function. The V and J ends lost 4 bases and 3 bases, in that order; junction bases with no gene match: 11. The CDR3 extends over 17 amino acids. CDR3 coding DNA: TGTGCCAGAAGCCGGGGCGACCGGGACAGGGGAACAGATACGCAGTATTTT. Its translation is CARSRGDRDRGTDTQYF.

V is TRBV6-1 and J is TRBJ2-7, with a weak D call TRBD2 (6 bases). Germline V CDR1 and CDR2: MNHNS, SASEGT. With 6 bases removed from V and 3 bases from J, the gap between germline ends came to 12 bases. The CDR3 has 13 amino acids. In DNA form, the CDR3 reads TGTGCCAGCAGGACCGGGACTGTCTACGAGCAGTACTTC. The encoded protein is CASRTGTVYEQYF.

J is TRBJ1-2 and V is TRBV27, with 8 nucleotides matching TRBD1. The CDR3 extends over 15 amino acids. Germline trimming cut 8 bases from V and 8 bases from J; bases unmatched to any gene: 16. CDR1 is MNHEY, CDR2 SMNVEV, per germline (reference sequence). The CDR3 region is CASGGRQGKIGGYTF. In DNA form, the CDR3 reads TGTGCCAGCGGAGGCCGACAGGGGAAGATTGGGGGCTACACCTTC.

J is TRBJ2-2 and V is TRBV4-1, with D possibly TRBD2 on 5 matching bases. V lost 0 bases and J lost 6, with 17 bases in between. In germline, CDR1 is MGHRA, CDR2 YSYEKL. CDR3 length equals 17 residues. The CDR3: CASSQDRDGYGAGELFF. The CDR3 nucleotides are TGCGCCAGCAGCCAAGATCGTGATGGTTACGGGGCCGGGGAGCTGTTTTTT.

This chain uses TRBV18 with TRBJ1-2, with D possibly being TRBD1 (6 bases). This CDR3 is built from 16 residues. V was pared by 2 bases and J by 4 bases, with 17 bases between. Germline V gene lookup returns CDR1 KGHSH and CDR2 LQKENI. The CDR3 protein is CASSPSTGPGLYGYTF. DNA for the CDR3: TGTGCCAGCTCACCATCGACAGGACCAGGGCTCTATGGCTACACCTTC.

This rearrangement joins TRBV5-5 to TRBJ1-4; 7 nucleotides agree with TRBD1. Trimming at V came to 4 bases and at J to 0 bases, leaving 9 bases not matched to a gene. CDR1 is SGHKS, CDR2 YYEKEE, per germline (reference sequence). The CDR3 is 17 residues long. The chain's CDR3 is CASSPPGQSTTNEKLFF. In DNA, the CDR3 is TGTGCCAGCAGCCCTCCGGGACAGTCCACAACTAATGAAAAACTGTTTTTT.

The chain couples TRBV2 to TRBJ2-7; possible D gene TRBD1, 5 bases. With 4 bases removed from V and 6 bases from J, the gap between germline ends came to 13 bases. The V gene's germline CDR1 is SNHLY and CDR2 FYNNEI. This CDR3 contains 13 residues. The chain's CDR3 is CASSVIQGCEQYF. CDR3 sequence (DNA): TGTGCCAGCAGTGTAATTCAGGGTTGCGAGCAGTACTTC.

The V gene is TRBV6-5, the J gene TRBJ1-2; 7 bases agree with TRBD1. Trimming removed 5 bases from V and 4 bases from J; junction bases left unmatched: 4. CDR1 MNHEY and CDR2 SVGAGI come from the germline V gene. The length of the CDR3 is 13 residues. The CDR3 DNA reads as TGTGCCAGCAGTCAGACAGGGAGCTATGGCTACACCTTC. It encodes CASSQTGSYGYTF.

The J gene is TRBJ2-3, the V gene TRBV19; D not certain. V lost 5 bases to trimming and J lost 2 bases, with 14 bases between them. This CDR3 is 15 amino acids long. Germline lookup yields CDR1 LNHDA and CDR2 SQIVND (reference sequence). As DNA, the CDR3 is TGTGCCAGTAGTCCCGACGGCAGGTACACAGATACGCAGTATTTT. Encoded protein: CASSPDGRYTDTQYF.

The gene calls are TRBV5-1 and TRBJ2-3; maybe TRBD1 (5 bases). From germline, CDR1 is SGHRS and CDR2 YFSETQ. V lost 4 bases and J 4 bases, leaving 19 bases between the germline ends. The CDR3 has 16 residues. The CDR3 bases are TGCGCCAGCAGCCCCCAGGGCGTGGCGCAGGCAGATACGCAGTATTTT. Amino acid sequence: CASSPQGVAQADTQYF.

This clone was seen only a few times. The J gene is TRBJ1-1, the V gene TRBV4-1; TRBD1 agrees at 9 bases. J lost 3 bases, V lost 5 bases, and 7 bases had no gene match. The CDR3 loop spans 15 amino acids. Germline values: CDR1 MGHRA, CDR2 YSYEKL. The CDR3 is CASSSRTGADTEAFF. CDR3 nucleotides: TGCGCCAGCAGCTCGCGGACAGGGGCGGACACTGAAGCTTTCTTT.

This chain connects TRBV19 to TRBJ2-5; D is undetermined. V was cut by 3 bases and J by 3 bases, with 11 bases left in between. Germline CDR1 LNHDA, CDR2 SQIVND (reference sequence). The CDR3 contains 14 residues. CDR3 region: CASSMGQVKETQYF. The DNA for the CDR3 is TGTGCCAGTAGTATGGGTCAGGTGAAAGAGACCCAGTACTTC.

This chain links TRBV5-6 with TRBJ2-3; TRBD2 might be the D (6 bases). The V gene lost 2 bases and the J gene lost 1 base, with 11 bases spanning the gap. The V gene's germline CDR1 is SGHDT and CDR2 YYEEEE. CDR3 length: 15 residues. Here the CDR3 reads CASSFGSGGTDTQYF. CDR3 sequence (DNA): TGTGCCAGCAGCTTTGGCTCGGGGGGCACAGATACGCAGTATTTT.

The chain is built from TRBV29-1 and TRBJ2-3; D gene ambiguous. Per germline, CDR1 SQVTM and CDR2 ANQGSEA. This CDR3 spans 12 amino acids. Trimming shortened V by 3 bases and J by 4 bases, and 8 bases separated the two germline ends. Here the CDR3 DNA reads TGCAGCGTTGACAGGCATTCAGATACGCAGTATTTT. The encoded protein is CSVDRHSDTQYF.

The genes are TRBV18 and TRBJ2-3; a possible D gene is TRBD1 (6 bases). Germline V lookup: CDR1 KGHSH, CDR2 LQKENI. Trimming cost V 2 bases and J 0 bases, with 12 bases left between them. CDR3 length: 16 residues. The DNA of the CDR3 is TGTGCCAGCTCACCATCGAACAGGGTTAGCACAGATACGCAGTATTTT. Protein: CASSPSNRVSTDTQYF.

This chain connects TRBV11-2 to TRBJ2-7, with a weak D call TRBD1 (5 bases). The CDR3 is 15 amino acids. CDR1 is SGHAT, CDR2 FQNNGV, per germline. Trimming removed 5 bases from V and 6 bases from J, with 20 bases in between. The CDR3 is CASSTAPTGRIEQYF. In DNA, the CDR3 is TGTGCCAGCAGCACCGCACCCACAGGACGGATCGAGCAGTACTTC.

This clone was seen only once. The rearrangement links TRBV5-4 to TRBJ2-2, with D perhaps matching TRBD2 (6 bases). Germline CDR1 reads SGHNT; CDR2 reads YYREEE (reference sequence). CDR3 length: 16 residues. V lost 0 bases and J 0 bases, leaving 9 bases between the germline ends. The CDR3 coding sequence is TGTGCCAGCAGCTTGGGAGGAGGGGCGAACACCGGGGAGCTGTTTTTT. Its protein product is CASSLGGGANTGELFF.